In this sample, the clone carrying this T cell receptor (beta chain) turned up many times. Via MiXCR, TCRdb re-called the RT-PCR reads, giving one row per CDR3 protein. The sample gives around 500,000 distinct CDR3 sequences, approximately 11% of which show up once; more than 10% is in the top ten. Trimming took 7 bases from V and 4 from J, leaving 13 bases between them. Germline V gene data show CDR1 as MNHNS and CDR2 as SASEGT. There are 14 residues in the CDR3. The data belong to a study of response to subunit inactivated influenza vaccine. The sequencing used PBMCs from blood, collected roughly 48 days after vaccination. The receptor was isolated from a man over 45 who received an inactivated influenza vaccine. The chain links TRBV6-1 to TRBJ2-2; D unresolved. CDR3 sequence reads: CASKSPLTTGELFF. The CDR3 nucleotides are TGTGCCAGCAAATCCCCCCTGACCACCGGGGAGCTGTTTTTT.